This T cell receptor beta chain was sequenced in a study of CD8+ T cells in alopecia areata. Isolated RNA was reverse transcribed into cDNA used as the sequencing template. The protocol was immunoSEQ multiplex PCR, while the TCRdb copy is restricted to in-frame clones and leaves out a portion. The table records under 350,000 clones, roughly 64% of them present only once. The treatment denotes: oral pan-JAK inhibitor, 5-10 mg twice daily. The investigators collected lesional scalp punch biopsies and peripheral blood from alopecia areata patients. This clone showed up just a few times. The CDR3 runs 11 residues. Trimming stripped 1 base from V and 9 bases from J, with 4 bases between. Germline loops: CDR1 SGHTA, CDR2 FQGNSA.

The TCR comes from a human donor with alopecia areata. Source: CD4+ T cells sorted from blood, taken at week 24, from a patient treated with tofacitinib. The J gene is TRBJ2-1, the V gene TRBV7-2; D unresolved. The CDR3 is CASSLVAEQFF. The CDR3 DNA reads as TGTGCCAGCAGCTTAGTTGCTGAGCAGTTCTTC.